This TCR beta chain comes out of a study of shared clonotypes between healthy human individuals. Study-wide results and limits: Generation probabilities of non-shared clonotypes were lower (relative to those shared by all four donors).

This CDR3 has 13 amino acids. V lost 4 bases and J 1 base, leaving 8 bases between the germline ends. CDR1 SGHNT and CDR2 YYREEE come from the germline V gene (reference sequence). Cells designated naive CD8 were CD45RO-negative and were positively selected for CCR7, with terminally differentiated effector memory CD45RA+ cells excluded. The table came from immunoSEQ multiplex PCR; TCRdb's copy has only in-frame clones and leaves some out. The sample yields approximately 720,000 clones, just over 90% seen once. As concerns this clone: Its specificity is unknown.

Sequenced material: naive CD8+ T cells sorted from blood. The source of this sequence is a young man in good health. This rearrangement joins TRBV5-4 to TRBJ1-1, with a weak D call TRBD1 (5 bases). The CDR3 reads CASSGQGNTEAFF. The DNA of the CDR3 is TGTGCCAGCAGCGGTCAGGGGAACACTGAAGCTTTCTTT. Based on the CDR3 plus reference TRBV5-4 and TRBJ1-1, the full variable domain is ETGVTQSPTHLIKTRGQQVTLRCSSQSGHNTVSWYQQALGQGPQFIFQYYREEENGRGNFPPRFSGLQFPNYSSELNVNALELDDSALYLCASSGQGNTEAFFGQGTRLTVV.